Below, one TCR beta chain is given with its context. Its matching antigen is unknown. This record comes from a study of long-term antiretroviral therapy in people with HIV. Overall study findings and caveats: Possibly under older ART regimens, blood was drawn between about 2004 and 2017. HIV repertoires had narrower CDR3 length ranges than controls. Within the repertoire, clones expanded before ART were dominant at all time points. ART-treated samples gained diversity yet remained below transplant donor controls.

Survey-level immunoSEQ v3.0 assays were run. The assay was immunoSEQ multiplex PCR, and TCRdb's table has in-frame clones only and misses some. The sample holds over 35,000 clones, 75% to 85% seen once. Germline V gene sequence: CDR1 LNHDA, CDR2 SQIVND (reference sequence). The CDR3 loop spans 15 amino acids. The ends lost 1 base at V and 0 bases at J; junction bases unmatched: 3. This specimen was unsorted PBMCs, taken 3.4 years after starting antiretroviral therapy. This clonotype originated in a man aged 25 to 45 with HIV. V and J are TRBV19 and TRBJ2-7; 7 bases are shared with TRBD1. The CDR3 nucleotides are TGTGCCAGTAGTATAGGACAGGGAAGCTCCTACGAGCAGTACTTC. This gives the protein CASSIGQGSSYEQYF.